A single sample is the source of the 8 T cell receptor beta chains below, sequenced in a study of OX40 agonist ivuxolimab in advanced cancers. The data were produced by immunoSEQ multiplex PCR, yet TCRdb's version contains in-frame clones alone and is incomplete. Of roughly 75,000 clones in the sample, around 87% were seen once. This sample comprised CD4+ or CD8+ T cells sorted from blood, obtained in a trial of the OX40 agonist ivuxolimab. These receptors all stem from an adult with an advanced solid tumor such as melanoma, head and neck, liver or kidney cancer.

The chain carries TRBV25-1 and TRBJ2-7, with 7 nucleotides matching TRBD2. The CDR3 is 14 residues long. Germline V gene lookup returns CDR1 MGHDK and CDR2 SYGVNS. Unmatched junction bases numbered 2, after V lost 0 bases and J lost 3 bases. The CDR3 here is CASSEYGGGYEQYF. The CDR3 DNA follows: TGTGCCAGCAGTGAATATGGCGGGGGCTACGAGCAGTACTTC.

This clone was picked up one time. This chain joins TRBV5-1 and TRBJ1-6; D is unresolved. V was clipped by 1 base and J by 0 bases, with 11 bases between them. The CDR3 is 17 amino acids. Per the germline V gene, CDR1 is SGHRS and CDR2 is YFSETQ. CDR3 sequence (DNA): TGCGCCAGCAGCTTGTGGGGAGAGAGCTCCTATAATTCACCCCTCCACTTT. It yields the protein CASSLWGESSYNSPLHF. The whole variable domain, remainder taken from reference TRBV5-1 and TRBJ1-6, is KAGVTQTPRYLIKTRGQQVTLSCSPISGHRSVSWYQQTPGQGLQFLFEYFSETQRNKGNFPGRFSGRQFSNSRSEMNVSTLELGDSALYLCASSLWGESSYNSPLHFGNGTRLTVT.

This chain joins TRBV7-2 and TRBJ2-2; no definite D call. The V end lost 1 base, the J end lost 5 bases, and 8 bases lay between the germline ends. Germline CDR1 is SGHTA and CDR2 is FQGNSA. This CDR3 is built from 14 residues. CDR3 sequence (DNA): TGTGCCAGCAGCTTAGTCACGAGGACCGGGGAGCTGTTTTTT. This translates into CASSLVTRTGELFF.

The chain has TRBV19 and TRBJ2-6; D uncertain. Germline lookup yields CDR1 LNHDA and CDR2 SQIVND (reference sequence). V dropped 0 bases and J dropped 0 bases, with 3 bases sitting between them. The CDR3 is made up of 15 amino acids. The DNA for the CDR3 is TGTGCCAGTAGTATAGAATACTCTGGGGCCAACGTCCTGACTTTC. This sequence encodes CASSIEYSGANVLTF.

The J gene is TRBJ2-7, the V gene TRBV5-1; tentative D call: TRBD2 (6 bases). Trimming took off 8 bases at V and 3 bases at J, with 9 bases between the two ends. The CDR3 totals 11 residues. Germline V gene data show CDR1 as SGHRS and CDR2 as YFSETQ. CDR3 nucleotide sequence: TGCGCCAGTAGGAGGGACTACGAGCAGTACTTC. Encoded protein: CASRRDYEQYF.

The gene calls are TRBV6-1 and TRBJ1-6; 7 nucleotides line up with TRBD1. This CDR3 region has 14 residues. CDR1 and CDR2 from the germline V gene are MNHNS and SASEGT. The V and J ends lost 8 bases and 13 bases, in that order; junction bases with no gene match: 14. This CDR3 is CASVSRTGYSPLHF. The CDR3 nucleotides read TGTGCCAGCGTCAGCCGGACAGGTTATAGTCCCCTCCACTTT.

In regard to this clone: Other DNA sequences in the sample encode the same CDR3. The genes are TRBV5-4 and TRBJ1-4, with a weak D call TRBD1 (5 bases). Germline CDR1 reads SGHNT; CDR2 reads YYREEE (reference sequence). The CDR3 totals 14 residues. The V and J ends lost 1 base and 5 bases respectively, with 9 bases between them. CDR3 nucleotide sequence: TGTGCCAGCAGCTTGCAGGGCACAAATGAAAAACTGTTTTTT. Its translation is CASSLQGTNEKLFF.

The chain is built from TRBV30 and TRBJ2-3; TRBD2 aligns across 11 bases. With 0 bases clipped from V and 6 bases from J, the junction kept 8 bases outside the gene matches. This CDR3 comprises 16 residues. Looked up from germline, CDR1 is GTSNPN and CDR2 is SVGIG (reference sequence). DNA for the CDR3: TGTGCCTGGAGTGTACGTCTAGCGGGGGGACGGGATACGCAGTATTTT. This codes for CAWSVRLAGGRDTQYF.